Following are 19 T cell receptor beta chains from one sample sequenced in a study of cytomegalovirus exposure and HLA in healthy donors. The PCR employed 60 Vbeta primers together with 13 Jbeta primers. The protocol was immunoSEQ multiplex PCR, while the TCRdb copy is restricted to in-frame clones and leaves out a portion. The sample contains about 140,000 clones, over 75% of which appear only once. The sequenced sample consisted of PBMCs. These receptors were taken from a man aged 30 to 39 in good health.

The CDR3 protein is CASSWGRRADTQYF. The DNA of the CDR3 is TGTGCCAGCAGTTGGGGGCGTCGCGCAGATACGCAGTATTTT. This chain uses TRBV6-5 with TRBJ2-3; possibly TRBD1 for D (6 bases). V shed 4 bases and J shed 4 bases, with 12 bases lying between them. This CDR3 comprises 14 residues. The germline CDR1 and CDR2 sequences are MNHEY and SVGAGI.

CDR3 residues: CASSVAQESSYEQYF. The CDR3 nucleotides read TGTGCCAGCAGCGTCGCCCAGGAAAGCTCCTACGAGCAGTACTTC. The gene calls are TRBV9 and TRBJ2-7; D call uncertain. V was cut by 2 bases and J by 0 bases, with 12 bases left in between. The germline gives CDR1 SGDLS, CDR2 YYNGEE. The length of the CDR3 is 15 residues.

This clone was counted between two and nine times. J is TRBJ2-3 and V is TRBV5-1; a possible D gene is TRBD1 (5 bases). The CDR3 extends over 15 amino acids. The V gene lost 4 bases and the J gene lost 2 bases, with 14 bases spanning the gap. CDR1 and CDR2 (germline): SGHRS, YFSETQ. The CDR3 DNA is TGCGCCAGCAGCCGAGCCTCGGACATCACAGATACGCAGTATTTT. As protein: CASSRASDITDTQYF.

This chain links TRBV6-6 with TRBJ2-5; D is perhaps TRBD2 (6 bases). The V gene's germline CDR1 is MNHNY and CDR2 SVGAGI (reference sequence). With 2 bases removed from V and 2 bases from J, the gap between germline ends came to 9 bases. The CDR3 spans 14 residues. CDR3 residues: CASSYPGLQETQYF. CDR3 sequence (DNA): TGTGCCAGCAGTTACCCGGGACTGCAAGAGACCCAGTACTTC.

In this sample, this clone turned up a few times. This chain's CDR3 is CASSAGGVDTEAFF. CDR3 nucleotides: TGCGCCAGCAGCGCGGGAGGGGTGGACACTGAAGCTTTCTTT. The V call is TRBV5-1, the J call TRBJ1-1, with a possible D match to TRBD1 (5 bases). Germline assignment: CDR1 SGHRS and CDR2 YFSETQ. Trimming cost V 4 bases and J 3 bases, with 13 bases left between them. This CDR3 comprises 14 residues.

In its sample, this clone was seen once. This chain uses TRBV6-5 with TRBJ2-1; D remains unclear. Germline-derived CDR1 and CDR2 are MNHEY and SVGAGI. Trimming took off 7 bases at V and 4 bases at J, with 11 bases between the two ends. This CDR3 contains 13 residues. The DNA for the CDR3 is TGTGCCAGCACCCCTAGTGCTTACAATGAGCAGTTCTTC. Protein sequence: CASTPSAYNEQFF.

The rearrangement links TRBV15 to TRBJ2-5; D remains ambiguous. The V and J ends lost 1 base and 3 bases respectively, with 9 bases between them. Germline V lookup: CDR1 LNHNV, CDR2 YYDKDF (reference sequence). The CDR3 runs to 14 residues. The CDR3 is CATSRARFKETQYF. The CDR3 DNA reads as TGTGCCACCAGCAGAGCCAGGTTTAAAGAGACCCAGTACTTC.

The chain has TRBV4-1 and TRBJ2-7, with 10 bases that match TRBD1. After removal of 4 bases from V and 2 bases from J, the junction contained 2 bases not matched to a gene. This CDR3 has 14 amino acids. CDR1 and CDR2 (germline): MGHRA, YSYEKL. CDR3 DNA: TGCGCCAGCAGCCGCGGACAGGGGGCCTACGAGCAGTACTTC. It specifies CASSRGQGAYEQYF.

The chain recombines TRBV5-5 with TRBJ1-2; 11 bases match TRBD1. Germline lookup yields CDR1 SGHKS and CDR2 YYEKEE (reference sequence). Trimming took 3 bases from V and 5 from J; bases not matched to a gene: 0. The length of the CDR3 is 13 residues. The CDR3 is CASSWDRGYGYTF. CDR3 DNA: TGTGCCAGCAGCTGGGACAGGGGGTATGGCTACACCTTC. The full variable domain, with the rest looked up from reference TRBV5-5 and TRBJ1-2, is DAGVTQSPTHLIKTRGQQVTLRCSPISGHKSVSWYQQVLGQGPQFIFQYYEKEERGRGNFPDRFSARQFPNYSSELNVNALLLGDSALYLCASSWDRGYGYTFGSGTRLTVV.

The V call is TRBV5-1, the J call TRBJ2-2; D unclear. The V gene's germline CDR1 is SGHRS and CDR2 YFSETQ. Trimming stripped 3 bases from V and 5 bases from J, with 8 bases between. The CDR3 runs 13 residues. CDR3: CASSSQETGELFF. In nucleotides, the CDR3 is TGCGCCAGCAGCTCCCAAGAGACCGGGGAGCTGTTTTTT.

The V and J genes are TRBV6-5 and TRBJ1-1, with a weak D call TRBD1 (5 bases). CDR3 length equals 14 residues. From germline, CDR1 is MNHEY and CDR2 SVGAGI. V was pared by 3 bases and J by 1 base, with 9 bases between. CDR3 DNA: TGTGCCAGCAGTTATTTGACAGCGAACACTGAAGCTTTCTTT. Encoded protein: CASSYLTANTEAFF.

The CDR3 region has the DNA TGTGCCAGCAGTTTACGGAGGTTCGGGGAGCTGTTTTTT. Translated, it gives CASSLRRFGELFF. This chain joins TRBV27 and TRBJ2-2, with D possibly TRBD2 on 5 matching bases. This CDR3 is 13 amino acids long. Deletions cut 2 bases from V and 7 bases from J, with 8 bases between. CDR1 is MNHEY and CDR2 is SMNVEV in the germline V gene (reference sequence).

This clone was seen more than once but under ten times. This chain links TRBV6-5 with TRBJ2-1, with 9 nucleotides matching TRBD1. Unmatched junction bases numbered 12, after V lost 7 bases and J lost 8 bases. Germline V gives CDR1 MNHEY, CDR2 SVGAGI. The CDR3 sequence is 15 residues long. For the CDR3, the DNA is TGTGCCAGCACCCTAGGGGGACAGGGTATCGATGAGCAGTTCTTC. Protein product: CASTLGGQGIDEQFF.

In DNA, the CDR3 is TGTGCCAGCTCACCACTTCAGCGGTCACTCCAGCAGTATTTT. Amino acids: CASSPLQRSLQQYF. The genes are TRBV18 and TRBJ2-3; weak D call: TRBD2 (5 bases). The CDR3 is 14 amino acids. V was clipped by 1 base and J by 11 bases, with 16 bases between them. The germline gives CDR1 KGHSH, CDR2 LQKENI. Variable domain in full (rest from reference TRBV18 and TRBJ2-3): NAGVMQNPRHLVRRRGQEARLRCSPMKGHSHVYWYRQLPEEGLKFMVYLQKENIIDESGMPKERFSAEFPKEGPSILRIQQVVRGDSAAYFCASSPLQRSLQQYFGPGTRLTVL.

This sequence joins TRBV5-1 and TRBJ2-7, with TRBD1 identical over 9 bases. The length of the CDR3 is 16 residues. J lost 4 bases, V lost 4 bases, and 12 bases had no gene match. The germline gives CDR1 SGHRS, CDR2 YFSETQ. The CDR3 protein is CASSPAAQGTGYEQYF. The CDR3 nucleotides are TGCGCCAGCAGCCCGGCCGCACAGGGGACAGGGTACGAGCAGTACTTC.

This clone was recorded once. The V and J genes are TRBV5-4 and TRBJ2-7, with TRBD1 matching 8 bases. Unmatched junction bases numbered 3, after V lost 4 bases and J lost 3 bases. Germline-derived CDR1 and CDR2 are SGHNT and YYREEE (reference sequence). The CDR3 has 13 amino acids. The CDR3 loop is CASSPDRDYEQYF. CDR3 sequence (DNA): TGTGCCAGCAGCCCGGACAGGGACTACGAGCAGTACTTC.

This sequence joins TRBV2 and TRBJ2-7, with D tentatively TRBD1 (6 bases). Germline V lookup: CDR1 SNHLY, CDR2 FYNNEI. V shed 4 bases and J shed 4 bases, with 8 bases lying between them. The CDR3 has 12 residues. CDR3 nucleotide sequence: TGTGCCAGCAGTGGTGGGACATACGAGCAGTACTTC. It yields the protein CASSGGTYEQYF.

The chain combines TRBV27 with TRBJ1-5; D unclear. CDR1 and CDR2 from the germline V gene are MNHEY and SMNVEV (reference sequence). The ends were cut back, 3 bases at V and 7 bases at J, with 10 bases in the middle. This CDR3 has 13 residues. CDR3 bases: TGTGCCAGCAGTTTTAAATCGGTGCAGCCCCAGCATTTT. This encodes CASSFKSVQPQHF.

The rearrangement joins TRBV4-1 to TRBJ2-7; 11 nucleotides align to TRBD1. Germline CDR1 MGHRA, CDR2 YSYEKL. This CDR3 spans 16 amino acids. V shed 1 base and J 2 bases; nucleotides not matched to a gene: 4. The CDR3 protein is CASSQGDRGNPYEQYF. DNA for the CDR3: TGCGCCAGCAGCCAAGGGGACAGGGGGAACCCCTACGAGCAGTACTTC.